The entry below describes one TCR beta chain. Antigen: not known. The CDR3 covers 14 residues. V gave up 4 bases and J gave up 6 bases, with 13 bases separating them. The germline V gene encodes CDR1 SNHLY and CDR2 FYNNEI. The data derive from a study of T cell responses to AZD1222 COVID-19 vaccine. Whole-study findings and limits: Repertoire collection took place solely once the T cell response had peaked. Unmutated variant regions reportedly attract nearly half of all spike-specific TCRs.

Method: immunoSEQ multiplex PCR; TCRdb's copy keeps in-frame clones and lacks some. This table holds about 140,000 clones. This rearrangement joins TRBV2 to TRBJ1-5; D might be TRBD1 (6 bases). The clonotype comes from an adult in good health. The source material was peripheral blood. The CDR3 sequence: CASSVGRGPQPQHF. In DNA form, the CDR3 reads TGTGCCAGCAGTGTTGGCAGGGGTCCTCAGCCCCAGCATTTT.